The sequence of this TCR beta chain was determined in a study of blood T cell repertoires in COVID-19. Data came from immunoSEQ multiplex PCR; TCRdb stores just in-frame clones and leaves some out. The table has 100,000 to 110,000 clones, approximately 86% seen once. V lost 0 bases and J lost 5, with 11 bases in between. CDR1 and CDR2 (germline): SGDLS, YYNGEE. The CDR3 is 15 residues long. The chain has TRBV9 and TRBJ1-4; D call uncertain. This TCR was sampled from a human donor in a cohort sampled during active COVID-19. The source material was peripheral blood. CDR3 loop: CASSVAAGSNEKLFF. The DNA of the CDR3 is TGTGCCAGCAGCGTAGCTGCGGGGTCAAATGAAAAACTGTTTTTT.